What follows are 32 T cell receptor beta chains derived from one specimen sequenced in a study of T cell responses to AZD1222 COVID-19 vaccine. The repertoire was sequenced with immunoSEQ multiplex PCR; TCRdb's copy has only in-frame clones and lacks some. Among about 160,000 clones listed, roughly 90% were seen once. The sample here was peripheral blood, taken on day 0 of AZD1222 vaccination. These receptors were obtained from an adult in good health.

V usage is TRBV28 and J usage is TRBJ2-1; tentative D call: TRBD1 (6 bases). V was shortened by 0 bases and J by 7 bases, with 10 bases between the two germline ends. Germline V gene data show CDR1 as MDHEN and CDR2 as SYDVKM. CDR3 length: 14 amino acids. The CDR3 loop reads CASSLWQGNNEQFF. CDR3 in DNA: TGTGCCAGCAGTTTATGGCAGGGGAATAATGAGCAGTTCTTC.

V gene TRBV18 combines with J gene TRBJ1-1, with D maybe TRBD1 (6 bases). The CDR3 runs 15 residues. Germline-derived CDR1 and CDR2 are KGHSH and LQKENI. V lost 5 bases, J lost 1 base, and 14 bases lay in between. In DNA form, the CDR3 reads TGTGCCAGCTCAGCCGGGGGCGTAGGGAACACTGAAGCTTTCTTT. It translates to CASSAGGVGNTEAFF. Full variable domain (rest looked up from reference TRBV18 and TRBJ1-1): NAGVMQNPRHLVRRRGQEARLRCSPMKGHSHVYWYRQLPEEGLKFMVYLQKENIIDESGMPKERFSAEFPKEGPSILRIQQVVRGDSAAYFCASSAGGVGNTEAFFGQGTRLTVV.

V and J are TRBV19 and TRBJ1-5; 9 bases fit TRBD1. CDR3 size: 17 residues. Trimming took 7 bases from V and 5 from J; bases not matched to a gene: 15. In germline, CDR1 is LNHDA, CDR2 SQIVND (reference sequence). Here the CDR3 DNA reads TGTGCCAGTAAGGGCAAAACAGGGGGCATTAGGTATCAGCCCCAGCATTTT. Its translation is CASKGKTGGIRYQPQHF.

The CDR3 DNA is TGTGCCAGTAGTATTGGGGGGCCGAACACTGAAGCTTTCTTT. Residues: CASSIGGPNTEAFF. V and J are TRBV19 and TRBJ1-1, with D maybe TRBD1 (6 bases). V lost 3 bases to trimming and J lost 1 base, with 9 bases between them. The CDR3 spans 14 residues. Germline CDR1 reads LNHDA; CDR2 reads SQIVND (reference sequence).

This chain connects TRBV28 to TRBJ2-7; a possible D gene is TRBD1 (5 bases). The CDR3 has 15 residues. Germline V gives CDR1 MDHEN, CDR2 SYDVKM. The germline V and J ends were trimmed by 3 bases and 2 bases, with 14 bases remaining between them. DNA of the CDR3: TGTGCCAGCAGTTTCTATGGCCAGGGCCCCTACGAGCAGTACTTC. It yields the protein CASSFYGQGPYEQYF.

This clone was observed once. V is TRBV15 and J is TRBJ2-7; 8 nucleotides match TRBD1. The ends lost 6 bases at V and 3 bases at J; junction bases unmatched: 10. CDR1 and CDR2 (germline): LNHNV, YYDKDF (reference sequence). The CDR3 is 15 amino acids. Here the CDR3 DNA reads TGTGCCACCAGTGAAGGGACAGGCGAGAACTACGAGCAGTACTTC. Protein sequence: CATSEGTGENYEQYF. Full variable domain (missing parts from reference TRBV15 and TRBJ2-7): DAMVIQNPRYQVTQFGKPVTLSCSQTLNHNVMYWYQQKSSQAPKLLFHYYDKDFNNEADTPDNFQSRRPNTSFCFLDIRSPGLGDTAMYLCATSEGTGENYEQYFGPGTRLTVT.

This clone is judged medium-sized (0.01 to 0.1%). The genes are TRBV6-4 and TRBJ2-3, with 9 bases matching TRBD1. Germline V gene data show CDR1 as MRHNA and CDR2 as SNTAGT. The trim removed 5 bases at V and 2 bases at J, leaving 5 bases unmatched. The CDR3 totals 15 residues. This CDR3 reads CASSTGQGPTDTQYF. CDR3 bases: TGTGCCAGCAGTACCGGACAGGGGCCCACAGATACGCAGTATTTT.

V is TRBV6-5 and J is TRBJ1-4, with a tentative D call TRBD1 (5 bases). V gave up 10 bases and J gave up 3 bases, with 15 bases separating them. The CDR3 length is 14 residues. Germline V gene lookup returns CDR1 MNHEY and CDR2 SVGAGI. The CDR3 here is CATPGGVPNEKLFF. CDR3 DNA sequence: TGTGCCACCCCAGGAGGGGTCCCTAATGAAAAACTGTTTTTT.

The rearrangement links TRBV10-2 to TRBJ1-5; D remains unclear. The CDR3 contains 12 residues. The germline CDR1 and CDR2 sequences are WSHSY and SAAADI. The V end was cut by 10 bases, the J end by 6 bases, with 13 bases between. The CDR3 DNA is TGCGCCACCTCTTATCGGGGTCAGCCCCAGCATTTT. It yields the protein CATSYRGQPQHF.

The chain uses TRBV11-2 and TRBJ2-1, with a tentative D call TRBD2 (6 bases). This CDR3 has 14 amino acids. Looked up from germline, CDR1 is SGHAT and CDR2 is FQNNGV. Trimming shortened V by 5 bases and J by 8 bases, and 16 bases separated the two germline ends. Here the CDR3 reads CASSPQGRFYEQFF. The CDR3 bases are TGTGCCAGCAGCCCTCAAGGGAGGTTCTATGAGCAGTTCTTC.

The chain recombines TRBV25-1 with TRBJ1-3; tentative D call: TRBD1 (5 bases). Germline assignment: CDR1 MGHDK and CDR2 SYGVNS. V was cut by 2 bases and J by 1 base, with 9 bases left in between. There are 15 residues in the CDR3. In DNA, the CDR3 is TGTGCCAGCAGTGAAATTGAGGGGTCTGGAAACACCATATATTTT. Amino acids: CASSEIEGSGNTIYF.

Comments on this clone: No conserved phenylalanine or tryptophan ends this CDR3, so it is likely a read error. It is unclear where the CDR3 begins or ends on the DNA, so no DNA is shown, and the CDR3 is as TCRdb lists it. The CDR3 here is CASSEYVGTGKVVV. The chain uses TRBV6-1 and TRBJ1-1; whether TRBD1, the table's D call, matches the DNA was not checked. Germline V gives CDR1 MNHNS, CDR2 SASEGT. The CDR3 is 14 residues long, ends included.

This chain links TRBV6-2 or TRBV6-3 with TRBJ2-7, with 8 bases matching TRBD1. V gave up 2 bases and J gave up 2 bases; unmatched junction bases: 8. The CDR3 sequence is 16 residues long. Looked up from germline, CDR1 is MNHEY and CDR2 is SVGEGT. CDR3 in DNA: TGTGCCAGCAGTTACCTTACCGGGACAGGACCCTACGAGCAGTACTTC. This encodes CASSYLTGTGPYEQYF.

The CDR3 here is CASSSSPRQGANYGYTF. CDR3 nucleotide sequence: TGTGCCAGCAGTTCCTCCCCTCGACAGGGGGCTAACTATGGCTACACCTTC. This sequence joins TRBV27 and TRBJ1-2; TRBD1 matches at 9 bases. The V and J ends lost 4 bases and 0 bases, in that order; junction bases with no gene match: 9. This CDR3 contains 17 residues. Germline-derived CDR1 and CDR2 are MNHEY and SMNVEV (reference sequence).

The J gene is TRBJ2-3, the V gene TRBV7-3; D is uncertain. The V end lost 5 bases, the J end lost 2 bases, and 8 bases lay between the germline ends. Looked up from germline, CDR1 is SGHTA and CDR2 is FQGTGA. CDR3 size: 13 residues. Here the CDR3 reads CASSDPNTDTQYF. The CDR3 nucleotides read TGTGCCAGCAGCGACCCCAACACAGATACGCAGTATTTT.

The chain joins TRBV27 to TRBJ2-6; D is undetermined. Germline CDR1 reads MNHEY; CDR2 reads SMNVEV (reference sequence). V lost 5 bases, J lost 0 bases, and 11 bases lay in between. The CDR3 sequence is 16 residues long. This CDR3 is CASSLTSSSGANVLTF. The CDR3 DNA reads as TGTGCCAGCAGTCTGACTTCTAGCTCTGGGGCCAACGTCCTGACTTTC.

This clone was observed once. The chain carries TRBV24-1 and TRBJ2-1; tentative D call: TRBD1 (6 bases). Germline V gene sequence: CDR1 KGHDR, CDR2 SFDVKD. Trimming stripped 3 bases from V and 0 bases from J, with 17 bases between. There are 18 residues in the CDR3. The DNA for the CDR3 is TGTGCCACCAGTGATCCCACCCCCCAGGGGAGCTCCTACAATGAGCAGTTCTTC. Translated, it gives CATSDPTPQGSSYNEQFF.

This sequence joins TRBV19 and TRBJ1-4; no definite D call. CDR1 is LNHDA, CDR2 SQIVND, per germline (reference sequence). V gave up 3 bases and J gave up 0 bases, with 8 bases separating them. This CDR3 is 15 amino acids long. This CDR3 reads CASSMRPATNEKLFF. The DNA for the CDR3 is TGTGCCAGTAGTATGCGGCCAGCAACTAATGAAAAACTGTTTTTT. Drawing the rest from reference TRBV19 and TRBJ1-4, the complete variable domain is DGGITQSPKYLFRKEGQNVTLSCEQNLNHDAMYWYRQDPGQGLRLIYYSQIVNDFQKGDIAEGYSVSREKKESFPLTVTSAQKNPTAFYLCASSMRPATNEKLFFGSGTQLSVL.

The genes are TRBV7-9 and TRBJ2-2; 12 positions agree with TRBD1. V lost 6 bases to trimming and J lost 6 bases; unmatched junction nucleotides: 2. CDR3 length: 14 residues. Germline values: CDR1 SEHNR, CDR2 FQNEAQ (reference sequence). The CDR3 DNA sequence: TGTGCCAGCAGGGGACAGGGGGCAGCCGGGGAGCTGTTTTTT. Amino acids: CASRGQGAAGELFF. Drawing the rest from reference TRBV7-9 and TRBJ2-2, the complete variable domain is DTGVSQNPRHKITKRGQNVTFRCDPISEHNRLYWYRQTLGQGPEFLTYFQNEAQLEKSRLLSDRFSAERPKGSFSTLEIQRTEQGDSAMYLCASRGQGAAGELFFGEGSRLTVL.

Here the CDR3 DNA reads TGTGCCAGCAGTTTGGGGACAGTCACTGAAGCTTTCTTT. Protein product: CASSLGTVTEAFF. The gene calls are TRBV28 and TRBJ1-1, with 7 bases matching TRBD1. Per germline, CDR1 MDHEN and CDR2 SYDVKM. This CDR3 has 13 amino acids. The J segment lost 4 bases and the V segment lost 3 bases, leaving 2 bases of the junction unmatched.

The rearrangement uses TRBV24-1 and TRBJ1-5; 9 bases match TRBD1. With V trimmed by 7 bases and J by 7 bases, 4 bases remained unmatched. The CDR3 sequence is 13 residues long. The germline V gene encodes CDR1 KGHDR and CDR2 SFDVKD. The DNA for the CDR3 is TGTGCCACCAGCCGGACAGGGGACCAGCCCCAGCATTTT. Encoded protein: CATSRTGDQPQHF.

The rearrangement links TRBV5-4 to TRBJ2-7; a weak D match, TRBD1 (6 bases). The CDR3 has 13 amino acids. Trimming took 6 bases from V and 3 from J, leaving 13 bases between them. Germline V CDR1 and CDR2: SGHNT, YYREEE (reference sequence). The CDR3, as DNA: TGTGCCAGCACCCGACAGGAGAGCTACGAGCAGTACTTC. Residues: CASTRQESYEQYF. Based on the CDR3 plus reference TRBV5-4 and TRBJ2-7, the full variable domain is ETGVTQSPTHLIKTRGQQVTLRCSSQSGHNTVSWYQQALGQGPQFIFQYYREEENGRGNFPPRFSGLQFPNYSSELNVNALELDDSALYLCASTRQESYEQYFGPGTRLTVT.

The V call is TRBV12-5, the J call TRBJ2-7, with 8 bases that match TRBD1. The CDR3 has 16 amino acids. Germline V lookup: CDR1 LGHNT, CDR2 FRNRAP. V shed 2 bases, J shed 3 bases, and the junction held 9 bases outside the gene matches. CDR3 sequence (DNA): TGTGCTAGTGGTTTGACCGACAGGGGAATGAACTACGAGCAGTACTTC. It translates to CASGLTDRGMNYEQYF.

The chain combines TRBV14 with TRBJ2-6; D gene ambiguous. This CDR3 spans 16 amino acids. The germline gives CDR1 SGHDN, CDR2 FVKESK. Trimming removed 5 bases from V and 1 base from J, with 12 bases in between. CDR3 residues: CASSSPSGSGANVLTF. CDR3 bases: TGTGCCAGCAGCTCACCCTCAGGTTCTGGGGCCAACGTCCTGACTTTC.

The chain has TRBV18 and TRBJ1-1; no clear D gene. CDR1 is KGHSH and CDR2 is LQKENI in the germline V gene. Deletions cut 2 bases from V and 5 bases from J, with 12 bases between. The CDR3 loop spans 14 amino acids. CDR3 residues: CASSPTTPGTEAFF. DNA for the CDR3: TGTGCCAGCTCACCAACGACCCCGGGGACTGAAGCTTTCTTT. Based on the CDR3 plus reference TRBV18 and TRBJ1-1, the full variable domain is NAGVMQNPRHLVRRRGQEARLRCSPMKGHSHVYWYRQLPEEGLKFMVYLQKENIIDESGMPKERFSAEFPKEGPSILRIQQVVRGDSAAYFCASSPTTPGTEAFFGQGTRLTVV.

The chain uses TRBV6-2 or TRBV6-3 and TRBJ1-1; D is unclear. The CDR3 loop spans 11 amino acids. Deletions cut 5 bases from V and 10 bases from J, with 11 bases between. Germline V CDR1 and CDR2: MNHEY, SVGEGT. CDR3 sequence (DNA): TGTGCCAGCAGTGGACGAGAGGGAGCTTTCTTT. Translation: CASSGREGAFF.

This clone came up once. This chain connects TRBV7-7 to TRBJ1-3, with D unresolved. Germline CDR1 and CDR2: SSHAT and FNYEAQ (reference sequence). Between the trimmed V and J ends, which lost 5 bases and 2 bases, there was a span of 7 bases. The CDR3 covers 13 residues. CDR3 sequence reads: CASSPSPGNTIYF. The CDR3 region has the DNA TGTGCCAGCAGCCCCAGTCCTGGAAACACCATATATTTT.

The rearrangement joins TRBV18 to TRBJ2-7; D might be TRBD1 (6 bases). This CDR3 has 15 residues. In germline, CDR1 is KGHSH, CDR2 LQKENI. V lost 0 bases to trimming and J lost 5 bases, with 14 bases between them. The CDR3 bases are TGTGCCAGCTCACCACCCGCCAGGGGTTTAAACGAGCAGTACTTC. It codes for CASSPPARGLNEQYF. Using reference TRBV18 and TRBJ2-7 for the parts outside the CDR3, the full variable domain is NAGVMQNPRHLVRRRGQEARLRCSPMKGHSHVYWYRQLPEEGLKFMVYLQKENIIDESGMPKERFSAEFPKEGPSILRIQQVVRGDSAAYFCASSPPARGLNEQYFGPGTRLTVT.

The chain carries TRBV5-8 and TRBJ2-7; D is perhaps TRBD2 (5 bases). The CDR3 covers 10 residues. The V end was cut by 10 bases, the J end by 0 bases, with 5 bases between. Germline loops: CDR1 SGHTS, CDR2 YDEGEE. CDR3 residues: CAGSSYEQYF. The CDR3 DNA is TGTGCCGGGAGCTCCTACGAGCAGTACTTC.

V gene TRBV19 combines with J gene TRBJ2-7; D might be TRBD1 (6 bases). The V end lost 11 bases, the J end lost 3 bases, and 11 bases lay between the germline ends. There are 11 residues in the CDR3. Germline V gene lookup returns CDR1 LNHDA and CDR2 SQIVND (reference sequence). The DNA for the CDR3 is TGTGCCGGGGGCCAGGGCTACGAGCAGTACTTC. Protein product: CAGGQGYEQYF.

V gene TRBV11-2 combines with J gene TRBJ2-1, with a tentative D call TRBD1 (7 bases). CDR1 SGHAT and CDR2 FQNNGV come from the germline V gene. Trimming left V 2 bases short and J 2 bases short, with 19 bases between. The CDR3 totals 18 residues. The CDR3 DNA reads TGTGCCAGCAGCTTATGGGTTTCGGCGGGACAGACCTACAATGAGCAGTTCTTC. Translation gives CASSLWVSAGQTYNEQFF.

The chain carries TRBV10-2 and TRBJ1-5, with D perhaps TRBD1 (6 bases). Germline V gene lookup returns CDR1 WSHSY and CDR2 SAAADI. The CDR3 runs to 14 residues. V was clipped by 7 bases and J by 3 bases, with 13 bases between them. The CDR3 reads CASNPGAINQPQHF. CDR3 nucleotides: TGCGCCAGCAACCCAGGGGCGATCAATCAGCCCCAGCATTTT.